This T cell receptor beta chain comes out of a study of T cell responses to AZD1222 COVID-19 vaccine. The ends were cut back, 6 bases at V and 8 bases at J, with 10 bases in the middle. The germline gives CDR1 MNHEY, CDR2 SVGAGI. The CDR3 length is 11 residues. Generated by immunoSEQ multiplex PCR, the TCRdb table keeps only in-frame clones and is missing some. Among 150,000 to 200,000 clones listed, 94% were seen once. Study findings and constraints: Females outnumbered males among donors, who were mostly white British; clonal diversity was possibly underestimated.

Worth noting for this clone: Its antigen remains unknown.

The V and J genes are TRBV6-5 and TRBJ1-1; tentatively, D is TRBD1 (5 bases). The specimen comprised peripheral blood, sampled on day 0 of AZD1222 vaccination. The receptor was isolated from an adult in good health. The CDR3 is CASRTGREAFF. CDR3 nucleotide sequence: TGTGCCAGCAGAACGGGACGAGAAGCTTTCTTT.